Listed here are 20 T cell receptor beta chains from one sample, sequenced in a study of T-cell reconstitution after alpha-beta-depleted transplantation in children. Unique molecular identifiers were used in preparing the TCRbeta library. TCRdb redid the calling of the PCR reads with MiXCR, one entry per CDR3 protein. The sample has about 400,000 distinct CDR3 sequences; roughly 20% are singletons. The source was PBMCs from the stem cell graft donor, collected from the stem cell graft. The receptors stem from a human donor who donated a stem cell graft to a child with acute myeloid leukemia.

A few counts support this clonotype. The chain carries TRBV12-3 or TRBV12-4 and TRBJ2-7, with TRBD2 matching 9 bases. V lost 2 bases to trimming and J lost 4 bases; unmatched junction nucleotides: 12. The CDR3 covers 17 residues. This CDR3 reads CASSLKSTPSGEYEQYF. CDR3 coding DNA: TGTGCCAGCAGTTTAAAGTCCACGCCTAGCGGGGAATACGAGCAGTACTTC.

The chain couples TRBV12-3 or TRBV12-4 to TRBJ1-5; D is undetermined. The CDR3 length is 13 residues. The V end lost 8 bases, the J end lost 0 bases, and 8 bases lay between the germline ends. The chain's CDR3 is CASRERSNQPQHF. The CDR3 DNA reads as TGTGCCAGCCGAGAGCGTAGCAATCAGCCCCAGCATTTT.

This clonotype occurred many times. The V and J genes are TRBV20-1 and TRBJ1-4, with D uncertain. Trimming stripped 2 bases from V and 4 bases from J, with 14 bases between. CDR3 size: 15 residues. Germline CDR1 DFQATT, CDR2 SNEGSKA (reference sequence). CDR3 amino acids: CSARTPDGHNEKLFF. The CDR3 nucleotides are TGCAGTGCTAGAACCCCTGACGGTCATAATGAAAAACTGTTTTTT.

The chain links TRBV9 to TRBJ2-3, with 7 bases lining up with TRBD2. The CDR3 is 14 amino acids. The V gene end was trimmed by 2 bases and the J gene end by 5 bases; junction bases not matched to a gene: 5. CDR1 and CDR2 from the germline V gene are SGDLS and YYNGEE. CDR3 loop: CASSVGSGIDTQYF. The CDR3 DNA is TGTGCCAGCAGCGTTGGAAGCGGGATAGATACGCAGTATTTT. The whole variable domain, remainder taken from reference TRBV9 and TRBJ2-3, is DSGVTQTPKHLITATGQRVTLRCSPRSGDLSVYWYQQSLDQGLQFLIQYYNGEERAKGNILERFSAQQFPDLHSELNLSSLELGDSALYFCASSVGSGIDTQYFGPGTRLTVL.

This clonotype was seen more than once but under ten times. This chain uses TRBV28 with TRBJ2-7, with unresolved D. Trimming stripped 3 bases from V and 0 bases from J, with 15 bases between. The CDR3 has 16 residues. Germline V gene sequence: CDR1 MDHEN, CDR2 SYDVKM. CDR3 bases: TGTGCCAGCAGTTTTGGCTATTATTCCCCCTCCTACGAGCAGTACTTC. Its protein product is CASSFGYYSPSYEQYF.

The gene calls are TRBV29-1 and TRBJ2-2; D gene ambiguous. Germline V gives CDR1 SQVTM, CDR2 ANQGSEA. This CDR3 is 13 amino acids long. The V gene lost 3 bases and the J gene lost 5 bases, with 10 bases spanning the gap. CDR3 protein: CSVELGRTGELFF. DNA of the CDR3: TGCAGCGTTGAGCTAGGACGAACCGGGGAGCTGTTTTTT.

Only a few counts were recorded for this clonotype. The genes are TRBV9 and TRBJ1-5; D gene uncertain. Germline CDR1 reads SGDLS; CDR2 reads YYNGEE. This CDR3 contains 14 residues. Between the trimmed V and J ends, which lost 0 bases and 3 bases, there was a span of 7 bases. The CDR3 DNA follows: TGTGCCAGCAGCGTAGGCAGCATCAATCAGCCCCAGCATTTT. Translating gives CASSVGSINQPQHF.

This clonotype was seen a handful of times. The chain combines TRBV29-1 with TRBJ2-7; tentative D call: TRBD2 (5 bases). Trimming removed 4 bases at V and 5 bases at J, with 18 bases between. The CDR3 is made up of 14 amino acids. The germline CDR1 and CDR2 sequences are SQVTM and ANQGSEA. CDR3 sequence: CSVVRGGIGDEQYF. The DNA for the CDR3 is TGCAGCGTTGTCCGGGGTGGCATCGGGGACGAGCAGTACTTC.

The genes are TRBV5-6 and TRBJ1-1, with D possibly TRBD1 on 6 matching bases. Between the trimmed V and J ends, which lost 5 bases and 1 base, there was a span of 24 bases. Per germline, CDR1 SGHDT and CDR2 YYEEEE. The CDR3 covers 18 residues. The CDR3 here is CASRTLRTANAANTEAFF. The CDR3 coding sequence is TGTGCCAGCAGGACGCTTCGGACAGCCAATGCGGCGAACACTGAAGCTTTCTTT.

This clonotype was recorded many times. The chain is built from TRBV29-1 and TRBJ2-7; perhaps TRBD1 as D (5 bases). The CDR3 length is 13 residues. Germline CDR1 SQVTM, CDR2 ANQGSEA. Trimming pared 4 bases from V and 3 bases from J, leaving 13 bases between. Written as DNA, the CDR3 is TGCAGCGTTGGGGCAGGGAATTTCTACGAGCAGTACTTC. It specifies CSVGAGNFYEQYF.

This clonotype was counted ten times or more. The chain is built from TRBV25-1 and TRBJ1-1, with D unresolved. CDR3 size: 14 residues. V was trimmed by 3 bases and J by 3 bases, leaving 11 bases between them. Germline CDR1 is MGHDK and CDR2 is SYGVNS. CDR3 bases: TGTGCCAGCAGTGAGAGTCCGGACGACACTGAAGCTTTCTTT. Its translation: CASSESPDDTEAFF. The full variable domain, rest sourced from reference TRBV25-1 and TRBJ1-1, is EADIYQTPRYLVIGTGKKITLECSQTMGHDKMYWYQQDPGMELHLIHYSYGVNSTEKGDLSSESTVSRIRTEHFPLTLESARPSHTSQYLCASSESPDDTEAFFGQGTRLTVV.

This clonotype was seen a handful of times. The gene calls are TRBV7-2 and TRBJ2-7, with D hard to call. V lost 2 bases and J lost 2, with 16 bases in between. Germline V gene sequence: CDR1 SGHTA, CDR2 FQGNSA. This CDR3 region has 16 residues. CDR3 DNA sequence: TGTGCCAGCAGCTTAAACTCGGCGGTCGGTACCTACGAGCAGTACTTC. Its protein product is CASSLNSAVGTYEQYF.

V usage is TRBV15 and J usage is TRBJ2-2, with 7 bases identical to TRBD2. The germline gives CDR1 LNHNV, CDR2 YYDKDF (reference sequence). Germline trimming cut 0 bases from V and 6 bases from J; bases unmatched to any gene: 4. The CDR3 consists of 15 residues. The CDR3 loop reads CATSREGLAAGELFF. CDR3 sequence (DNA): TGTGCCACCAGCAGAGAGGGCCTAGCGGCCGGGGAGCTGTTTTTT. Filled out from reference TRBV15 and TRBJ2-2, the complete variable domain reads DAMVIQNPRYQVTQFGKPVTLSCSQTLNHNVMYWYQQKSSQAPKLLFHYYDKDFNNEADTPDNFQSRRPNTSFCFLDIRSPGLGDTAMYLCATSREGLAAGELFFGEGSRLTVL.

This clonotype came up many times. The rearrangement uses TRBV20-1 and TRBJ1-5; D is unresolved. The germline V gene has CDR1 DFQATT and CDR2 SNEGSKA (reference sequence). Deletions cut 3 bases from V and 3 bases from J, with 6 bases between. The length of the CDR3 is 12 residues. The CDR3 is CSARDLNQPQHF. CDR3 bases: TGCAGTGCTAGGGACCTCAATCAGCCCCAGCATTTT.

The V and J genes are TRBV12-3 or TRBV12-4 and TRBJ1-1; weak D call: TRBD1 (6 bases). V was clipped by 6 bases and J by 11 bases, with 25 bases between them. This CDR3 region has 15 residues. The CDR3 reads CASRPPQTQGIEAFF. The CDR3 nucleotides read TGTGCCAGCAGGCCACCACAGACACAGGGAATTGAGGCTTTCTTT.

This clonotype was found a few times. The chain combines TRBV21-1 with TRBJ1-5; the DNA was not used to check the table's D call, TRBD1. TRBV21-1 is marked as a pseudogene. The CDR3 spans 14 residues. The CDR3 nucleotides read TGTGGCTTGGAAAGGGGGCAATTGGATCAGCCCCAGCATTTT. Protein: CGLERGQLDQPQHF.

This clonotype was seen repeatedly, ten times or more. The CDR3 is CSAPSLAGATDTQYF. Here the CDR3 DNA reads TGCAGTGCCCCTTCACTAGCGGGAGCGACAGATACGCAGTATTTT. The chain employs TRBV20-1 and TRBJ2-3, with 11 nucleotides matching TRBD2. CDR3 length: 15 residues. Unmatched junction bases numbered 8, after V lost 6 bases and J lost 3 bases. Germline CDR1 and CDR2: DFQATT and SNEGSKA (reference sequence).

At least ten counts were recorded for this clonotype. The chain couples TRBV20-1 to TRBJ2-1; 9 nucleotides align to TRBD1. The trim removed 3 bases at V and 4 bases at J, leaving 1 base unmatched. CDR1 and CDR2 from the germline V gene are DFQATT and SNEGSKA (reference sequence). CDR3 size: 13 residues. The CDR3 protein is CSARGQGYNEQFF. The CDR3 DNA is TGCAGTGCTAGGGGACAGGGATACAATGAGCAGTTCTTC.

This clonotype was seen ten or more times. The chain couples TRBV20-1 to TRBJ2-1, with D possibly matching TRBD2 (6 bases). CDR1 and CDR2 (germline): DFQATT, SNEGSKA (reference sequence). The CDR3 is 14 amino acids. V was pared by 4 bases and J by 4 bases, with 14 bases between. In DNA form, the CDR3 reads TGCAGTGCTACCCCGGGCGGGAAGTACAATGAGCAGTTCTTC. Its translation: CSATPGGKYNEQFF.

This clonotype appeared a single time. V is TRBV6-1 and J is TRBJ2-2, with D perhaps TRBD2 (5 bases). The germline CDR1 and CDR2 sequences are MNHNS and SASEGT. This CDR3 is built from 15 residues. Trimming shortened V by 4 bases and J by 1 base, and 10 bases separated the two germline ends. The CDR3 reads CASSATEGNTGELFF. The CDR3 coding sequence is TGTGCCAGCAGTGCAACAGAGGGGAACACCGGGGAGCTGTTTTTT.